These T cell receptor beta chains were read from a single sample in a study of T-cell memory formation after mild COVID-19. MiXCR, applied by TCRdb to the 5' RACE reads, yields one record per CDR3 protein. The repertoire includes under 200,000 distinct CDR3 sequences, around a third of them detected once, and approximately 12% sits in the top ten. What was sequenced was PBMCs or a T cell subset sorted from them (not recorded which). The receptors shown here come from an adult woman who had mild COVID-19 (a few samples of this study predate the infection). Cell type and time point are not known. Each CDR3 is given with its conserved first and last residue. Fields, in order: clone size, V gene, D gene, J gene, CDR3 protein, CDR3 DNA. The D gene is left open where the match is weak. Size is stated for part of the rows, as once, few or many counts, or as a class when the clone is expanded.

-,TRBV3-1,TRBD2,TRBJ2-5,CASSQDLERERGETQYF,TGTGCCAGCAGCCAAGATCTTGAGCGGGAGCGGGGAGAGACCCAGTACTTC
-,TRBV6-1,-,TRBJ1-2,CASSESQGWDGYTF,TGTGCCAGCAGTGAATCCCAAGGGTGGGATGGCTACACCTTC
-,TRBV6-2/TRBV6-3,TRBD1,TRBJ2-7,CASRGQGASMIYEQYF,TGTGCCAGCAGAGGACAGGGGGCAAGTATGATCTACGAGCAGTACTTC
few,TRBV3-1,-,TRBJ2-3,CASSRQHADTQYF,TGTGCCAGCAGCCGCCAGCACGCAGATACGCAGTATTTT
few,TRBV7-6,-,TRBJ1-1,CASSQRMNTEAFF,TGTGCCAGCAGCCAAAGAATGAACACTGAAGCTTTCTTT
-,TRBV24-1,TRBD1,TRBJ2-2,CATSRPGTGVGGELFF,TGTGCCACCAGCCGCCCCGGGACAGGGGTTGGCGGGGAGCTGTTTTTT
-,TRBV10-3,TRBD2,TRBJ2-7,CAISESSQRGGLYEQYF,TGTGCCATCAGTGAGTCCTCCCAGCGGGGGGGCCTCTACGAGCAGTACTTC
-,TRBV28,-,TRBJ1-1,CASSAGRVNTEAFF,TGTGCCAGCAGTGCTGGACGGGTGAACACTGAAGCTTTCTTT
few,TRBV2,-,TRBJ2-7,CASNTLGGDYEQYF,TGTGCCAGCAATACCCTAGGCGGGGACTACGAGCAGTACTTC
-,TRBV18,-,TRBJ1-1,CASSPLPDGNTEAFF,TGTGCCAGCTCACCCCTTCCGGACGGGAACACTGAAGCTTTCTTT
-,TRBV2,-,TRBJ2-7,CASLLALGYEQYF,TGTGCCAGCCTTCTAGCATTAGGTTACGAGCAGTACTTC
-,TRBV5-4,TRBD2,TRBJ2-7,CASSPAASGTYEQYF,TGTGCCAGCAGCCCGGCGGCTAGCGGGACTTACGAGCAGTACTTC
few,TRBV6-2/TRBV6-3,TRBD2,TRBJ2-3,CASSYFLAGGETDTQYF,TGTGCCAGCAGTTACTTCCTAGCGGGAGGGGAGACAGATACGCAGTATTTT
-,TRBV29-1,-,TRBJ2-7,CSVVAAAHEQYF,TGCAGCGTTGTGGCGGCAGCGCACGAGCAGTACTTC
-,TRBV7-9,-,TRBJ2-3,CASSRLDSTDTQYF,TGTGCCAGCAGCCGCCTCGACAGCACAGATACGCAGTATTTT
-,TRBV7-6,-,TRBJ2-1,CASSPGYEQFF,TGTGCCAGCAGCCCTGGGTATGAGCAGTTCTTC
-,TRBV29-1,-,TRBJ2-2,CSILGSNTGELFF,TGCAGCATCCTTGGGTCGAACACCGGGGAGCTGTTTTTT
few,TRBV5-1,-,TRBJ1-2,CASSFGTPTDYGYTF,TGCGCCAGCAGCTTCGGGACGCCGACGGACTATGGCTACACCTTC
-,TRBV5-1,-,TRBJ2-7,CASSLQRTSYEQYF,TGCGCCAGCAGCTTGCAGAGGACCTCCTACGAGCAGTACTTC
-,TRBV21-1,-,TRBJ2-5,CASRGGEDHYQETQYF,TGTGCCAGCAGAGGGGGAGAGGATCATTACCAAGAGACCCAGTACTTC
few,TRBV7-6,TRBD1,TRBJ1-3,CASSLTGGSGNTIYF,TGTGCCAGCAGTCTCACAGGGGGCTCTGGAAACACCATATATTTT
-,TRBV4-1,-,TRBJ1-5,CASSQDSTRNQPQHF,TGCGCCAGCAGCCAAGACTCGACCCGCAATCAGCCCCAGCATTTT
few,TRBV6-6,-,TRBJ1-5,CASSYNPYSNQPQHF,TGTGCCAGCAGTTACAACCCTTATAGCAATCAGCCCCAGCATTTT
-,TRBV7-3,TRBD2,TRBJ2-2,CASSPNSGMNTGELFF,TGTGCCAGCAGCCCCAACAGCGGGATGAACACCGGGGAGCTGTTTTTT
few,TRBV29-1,-,TRBJ2-6,CSVAASGANVLTF,TGCAGCGTTGCTGCATCTGGGGCCAACGTCCTGACTTTC
few,TRBV12-3/TRBV12-4,TRBD2,TRBJ2-1,CATTTSGVRDEQFF,TGTGCCACCACAACTAGCGGGGTCAGGGATGAGCAGTTCTTC
-,TRBV7-8,TRBD2,TRBJ2-7,CASSLNSGGAFEQYF,TGTGCCAGCAGCCTTAATAGCGGGGGGGCTTTCGAGCAGTACTTC
few,TRBV7-9,-,TRBJ2-1,CASSPSPLGHNEQFF,TGTGCCAGCAGCCCGAGCCCCCTTGGCCACAATGAGCAGTTCTTC
-,TRBV7-2,TRBD1,TRBJ2-5,CASSLGQGLGTQYF,TGTGCCAGCAGCTTAGGACAGGGGTTGGGGACCCAGTACTTC
-,TRBV6-5,-,TRBJ1-2,CASSRKAGSGTPGGGYTF,TGTGCCAGCAGTAGAAAGGCGGGATCCGGGACCCCTGGTGGAGGCTACACCTTC
-,TRBV9,-,TRBJ1-1,CASSGRATEAFF,TGTGCCAGCAGCGGCAGAGCAACTGAAGCTTTCTTT
-,TRBV2,-,TRBJ2-7,CASSEGRGAYEQYF,TGTGCCAGCAGTGAGGGCAGGGGGGCCTACGAGCAGTACTTC